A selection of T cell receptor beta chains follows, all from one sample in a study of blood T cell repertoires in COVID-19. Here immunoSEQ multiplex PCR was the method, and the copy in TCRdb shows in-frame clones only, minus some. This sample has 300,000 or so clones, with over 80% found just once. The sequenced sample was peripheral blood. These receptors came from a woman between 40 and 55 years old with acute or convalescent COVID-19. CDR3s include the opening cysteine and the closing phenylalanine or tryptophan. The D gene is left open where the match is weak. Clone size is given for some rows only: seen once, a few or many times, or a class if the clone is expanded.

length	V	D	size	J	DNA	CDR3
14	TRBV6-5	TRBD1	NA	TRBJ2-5	TGTGCCAGCATTTGGGGACAGTACCAAGAGACCCAGTACTTC	CASIWGQYQETQYF
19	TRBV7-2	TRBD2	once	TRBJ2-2	TGTGCCAGCAGCTCCCTGATGCTAGCGGGGGGGCGAGGCGGCGGGGAGCTGTTTTTT	CASSSLMLAGGRGGGELFF
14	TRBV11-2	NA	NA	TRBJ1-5	TGTGCCAGCAGTCCTTTCGGGTATTGGCAGCCCCAGCATTTT	CASSPFGYWQPQHF
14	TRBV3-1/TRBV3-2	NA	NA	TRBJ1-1	TGTGCCAGCACGCGAAGGGAGGCGTACACTGAAGCTTTCTTT	CASTRREAYTEAFF
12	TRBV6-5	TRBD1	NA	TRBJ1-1	TGTGCCAGCAGTACACAGGGGACTGAAGCTTTCTTT	CASSTQGTEAFF
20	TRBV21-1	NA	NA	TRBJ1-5	TGTGCCAGCATCAACCGACGGGAGGGGTACGATTTGGGTGGCAATCAGCCCCAGCATTTT	CASINRREGYDLGGNQPQHF
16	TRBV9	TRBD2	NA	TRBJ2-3	TGTGCCAGCAGCGTGGGACTAGCGTGGAACACAGATACGCAGTATTTT	CASSVGLAWNTDTQYF
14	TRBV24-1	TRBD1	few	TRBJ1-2	TGTGCCACCAGTACGGGGGACAGGGGGCCTGGCTACACCTTC	CATSTGDRGPGYTF
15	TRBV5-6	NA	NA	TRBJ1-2	TGTGCCAGCAGCTCGCGCATCGGGGGGGATTATGGCTACACCTTC	CASSSRIGGDYGYTF
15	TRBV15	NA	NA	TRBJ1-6	TGTGCCACCAGCAGAGTGGGAGGGAATAATTCACCCCTCCACTTT	CATSRVGGNNSPLHF
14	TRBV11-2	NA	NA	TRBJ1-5	TGTGCCAGCAGCCTAGGGTTAGAGGGACAGCCCCAGCATTTT	CASSLGLEGQPQHF
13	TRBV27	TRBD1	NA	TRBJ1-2	TGTGCCAGCAGTCCCGGACAGGGTTATGGCTACACCTTC	CASSPGQGYGYTF
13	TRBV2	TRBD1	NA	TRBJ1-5	TGTGCCAGCAGTGCAGACAGGGGTCAGCCCCAGCATTTT	CASSADRGQPQHF
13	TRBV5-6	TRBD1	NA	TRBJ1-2	TGTGCCAGCAGCTTGGGACAGGGGGCGGGCTACACCTTC	CASSLGQGAGYTF
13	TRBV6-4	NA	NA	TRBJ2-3	TGTGCCAGCAGTGTTGGGGAGACAGATACGCAGTATTTT	CASSVGETDTQYF
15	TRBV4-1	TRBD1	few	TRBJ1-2	TGCGCCAGCAGCCAAGAGGCAAGGGGGCTCCCTGGCTACACCTTC	CASSQEARGLPGYTF
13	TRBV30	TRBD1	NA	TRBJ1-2	TGTGCCTGGAGTGTTACAGGGGGCGCTGGCTACACCTTC	CAWSVTGGAGYTF
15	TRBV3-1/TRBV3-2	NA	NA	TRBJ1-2	TGTGCCAGCAGCCAAGTGGGTATGCTGACTGAGGGCTACACCTTC	CASSQVGMLTEGYTF
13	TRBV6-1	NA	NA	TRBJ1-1	TGTGCCAGCAGTGATCGGGTCGGGACTGAAGCTTTCTTT	CASSDRVGTEAFF
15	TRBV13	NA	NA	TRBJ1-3	TGTGCCAGCAGCTTAGGCTATCAGGCTGGAAACACCATATATTTT	CASSLGYQAGNTIYF
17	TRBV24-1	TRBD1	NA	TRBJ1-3	TGTGCCACCAGTGATCCCTCCTCCGGGACAGGGGGGACCACCATATATTTT	CATSDPSSGTGGTTIYF
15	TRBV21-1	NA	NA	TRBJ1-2	TGTGCCAGCACTTTCCGGGGTGACCCTCCGAATGGCTACACCTTC	CASTFRGDPPNGYTF
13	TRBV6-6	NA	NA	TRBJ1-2	TGTGCCACAGCCCCTAGGACAGCCTATGGCTACACCTTC	CATAPRTAYGYTF
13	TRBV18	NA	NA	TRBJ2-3	TGTGCCAGCTCACCCGGGAGAGGGGAGACGCAGTATTTT	CASSPGRGETQYF
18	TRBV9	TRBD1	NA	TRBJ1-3	TGTGCCAGCAGCACGCCCTGGGGACAGGGGCGCTCTGGAAACACCATATATTTT	CASSTPWGQGRSGNTIYF
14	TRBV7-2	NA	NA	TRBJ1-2	TGTGCCAGCAGCTTATCAGGAGGGAGGTTTGGCTACACCTTC	CASSLSGGRFGYTF
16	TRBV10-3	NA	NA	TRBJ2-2	TGTGCCATCAGTGAGACCGGGACTTCGAACACCGGGGAGCTGTTTTTT	CAISETGTSNTGELFF
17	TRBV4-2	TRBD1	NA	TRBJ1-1	TGTGCCAGCAGCCCCCAACCGGGACAGGGGGCGGACACTGAAGCTTTCTTT	CASSPQPGQGADTEAFF
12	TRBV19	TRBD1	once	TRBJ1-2	TGTGCCAGTGAGGGACAGATCTATGGCTACACCTTC	CASEGQIYGYTF
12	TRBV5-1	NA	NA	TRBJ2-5	TGCGCCAGCAGCTTAAGCGGAGAGACCCAGTACTTC	CASSLSGETQYF
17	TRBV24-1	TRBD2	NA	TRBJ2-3	TGTGCCACCAGTGATTCCAGGTTAGCGGGAGAAGCAGATACGCAGTATTTT	CATSDSRLAGEADTQYF
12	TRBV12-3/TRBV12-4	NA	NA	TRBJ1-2	TGTGCCAGCAGAATGACAATCGTAGGCTACACCTTC	CASRMTIVGYTF
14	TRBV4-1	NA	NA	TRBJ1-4	TGCGCCAGCAGCCTCATCCGGGTCCGGGAAAAACTGTTTTTT	CASSLIRVREKLFF
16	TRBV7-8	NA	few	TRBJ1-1	TGTGCCAGCACGAAAGACTCCTCCGCATTGTACACTGAAGCTTTCTTT	CASTKDSSALYTEAFF
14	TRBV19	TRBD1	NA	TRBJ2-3	TGTGCCAGTAGTATGGGACAGGGAACAGATACGCAGTATTTT	CASSMGQGTDTQYF
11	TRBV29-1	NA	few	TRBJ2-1	TGCAGCGTTGCCCCGGTGAGTGAGCAGTTCTTC	CSVAPVSEQFF
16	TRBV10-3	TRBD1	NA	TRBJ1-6	TGTGCCATCAGTGCGGGAGGGGGACAGGGAGGGTCACCCCTCCACTTT	CAISAGGGQGGSPLHF
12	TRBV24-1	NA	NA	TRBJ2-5	TGTGCCACCAGTGATACCGGGGAGACCCAGTACTTC	CATSDTGETQYF
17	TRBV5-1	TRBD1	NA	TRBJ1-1	TGCGCCAGCAGCCTAACCAGATATCGACAGGGGAACACTGAAGCTTTCTTT	CASSLTRYRQGNTEAFF
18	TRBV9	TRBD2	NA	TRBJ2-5	TGTGCCAGCGCTCACCCAGCTAGCGGGGGGCGATTCTACGAGACCCAGTACTTC	CASAHPASGGRFYETQYF
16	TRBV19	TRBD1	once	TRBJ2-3	TGTGCCAGTACGGACAGGGGGATCAATAGCGGAGATACGCAGTATTTT	CASTDRGINSGDTQYF
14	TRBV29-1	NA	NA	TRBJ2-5	TGCAGCGTTGAAATTGGGGGCCCCCAAGAGACCCAGTACTTC	CSVEIGGPQETQYF
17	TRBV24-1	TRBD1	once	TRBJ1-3	TGTGCCACCAGTAAAACCTTGGGACAGGGTGTGAGAAACACCATATATTTT	CATSKTLGQGVRNTIYF
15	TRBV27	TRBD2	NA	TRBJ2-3	TGTGCCAGCAGTTTAGCCCGGGGGGGCACAGATACGCAGTATTTT	CASSLARGGTDTQYF
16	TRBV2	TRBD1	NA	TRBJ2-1	TGTGCCAGCAGTCTTCCGGGACAGGGGAAATTTAGTGAGCAGTTCTTC	CASSLPGQGKFSEQFF
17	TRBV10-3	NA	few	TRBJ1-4	TGTGCCATCAGTGATGGAGGCGGAAGGGTCCATGGGGAAAAACTGTTTTTT	CAISDGGGRVHGEKLFF
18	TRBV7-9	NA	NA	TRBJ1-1	TGTGCCAGCAGCTCCCACGGTTGGGAGACAGGAATGAACACTGAAGCTTTCTTT	CASSSHGWETGMNTEAFF
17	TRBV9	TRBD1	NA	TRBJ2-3	TGTGCCAGCAGCCTCCGCACAGGGGTGGATGGCACAGATACGCAGTATTTT	CASSLRTGVDGTDTQYF
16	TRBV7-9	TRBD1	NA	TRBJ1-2	TGTGCCAGCAGCTTAATCGGACAGGCCGCTAACTATGGCTACACCTTC	CASSLIGQAANYGYTF
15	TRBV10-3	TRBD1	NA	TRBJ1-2	TGTGCCATCAGTGAAAGAAACAGGGGAATCTATGGCTACACCTTC	CAISERNRGIYGYTF
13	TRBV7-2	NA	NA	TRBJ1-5	TGTGCCAGCAGCTTTCAGGGGAATCAGCCCCAGCATTTT	CASSFQGNQPQHF